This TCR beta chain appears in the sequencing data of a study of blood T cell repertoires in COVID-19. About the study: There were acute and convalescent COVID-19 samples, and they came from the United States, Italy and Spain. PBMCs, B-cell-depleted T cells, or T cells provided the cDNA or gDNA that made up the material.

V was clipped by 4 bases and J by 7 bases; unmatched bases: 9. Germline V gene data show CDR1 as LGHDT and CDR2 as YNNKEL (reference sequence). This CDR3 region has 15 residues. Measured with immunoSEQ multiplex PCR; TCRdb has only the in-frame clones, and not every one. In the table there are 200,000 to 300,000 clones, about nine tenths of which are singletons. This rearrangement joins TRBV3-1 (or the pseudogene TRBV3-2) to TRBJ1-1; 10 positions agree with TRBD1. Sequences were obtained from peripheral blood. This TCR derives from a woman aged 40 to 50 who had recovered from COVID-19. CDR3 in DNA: TGTGCCAGCAGCCGTGGGGGGACAGGGGTGGTTGAAGCTTTCTTT. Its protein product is CASSRGGTGVVEAFF.